This entry features one T cell receptor (beta chain) sequence. This specimen belongs to a study of OX40 agonist ivuxolimab in advanced cancers. Exclusion applied to patients with autoimmune disease history or systemic immunosuppression. Produced via immunoSEQ multiplex PCR; TCRdb's table is partial and in-frame only. Here the sample spans 30,000 or so clones, about three quarters being singletons. This clonotype was sampled from an adult with an advanced solid tumor such as melanoma, head and neck, liver or kidney cancer. This specimen was CD4+ or CD8+ T cells sorted from blood, taken in a trial of the OX40 agonist ivuxolimab.

This chain's CDR3 is CASSYLGGGGGYTF. DNA of the CDR3: TGTGCCAGCAGTTACTTGGGGGGCGGGGGAGGCTACACCTTC. The chain joins TRBV6-6 to TRBJ1-2; tentatively, D is TRBD1 (6 bases). The V end lost 1 base, the J end lost 8 bases, and 14 bases lay between the germline ends. Germline assignment: CDR1 MNHNY and CDR2 SVGAGI (reference sequence). The CDR3 loop spans 14 amino acids.